Presented here are 7 T cell receptor beta chains from one specimen sequenced in a study of yellow fever vaccine responses in identical twins. TCRdb recomputed calls from the RT-PCR reads with MiXCR, one row per CDR3 protein. The table records some 3,300 distinct CDR3 sequences, 70% to 90% of them present only once. Sequencing was performed on T cells from blood (PBMCs), unsorted or a sorted subset (not recorded which), taken before or after yellow fever vaccination (not recorded which). The origin of the receptors is a woman younger than 30 who received the yellow fever vaccine.

The genes are TRBV30 and TRBJ2-1, with D maybe TRBD2 (6 bases). The CDR3 has 14 amino acids. Deletions cut 0 bases from V and 7 bases from J, with 13 bases between. Germline lookup yields CDR1 GTSNPN and CDR2 SVGIG (reference sequence). DNA of the CDR3: TGTGCCTGGAGTGTACACGGGGGTGGTAATGAGCAGTTCTTC. Amino acids: CAWSVHGGGNEQFF.

Comment on this clonotype: One end of the junction varies from germline; a read error may be responsible. This chain connects TRBV29-1 to TRBJ2-3, with D hard to call. Per the germline V gene, CDR1 is SQVTM and CDR2 is ANQGSEA. The CDR3 totals 14 residues. CDR3 protein: CSAEPRSSTDTQYF. For the CDR3, the DNA is TGCAGCGCTGAACCCCGTTCTAGCACAGATACGCAGTATTTT.

The rearrangement uses TRBV29-1 and TRBJ2-7; tentatively, D is TRBD1 (5 bases). The V end was cut by 6 bases, the J end by 1 base, with 10 bases between. CDR1 and CDR2 (germline): SQVTM, ANQGSEA. The CDR3 covers 12 residues. Here the CDR3 reads CSVVGASYEQYF. The CDR3 nucleotides read TGCAGCGTCGTTGGGGCGTCCTACGAGCAGTACTTC.

The genes are TRBV2 and TRBJ2-7; D not certain. Trimming stripped 6 bases from V and 9 bases from J, with 12 bases between. The CDR3 is made up of 11 amino acids. Per germline, CDR1 SNHLY and CDR2 FYNNEI. This CDR3 is CASRIRAVQYF. DNA of the CDR3: TGTGCCAGCAGAATACGGGCGGTGCAGTACTTC.

This chain uses TRBV6-5 with TRBJ2-3, with D maybe TRBD2 (5 bases). V gave up 0 bases and J gave up 0 bases, with 10 bases separating them. The CDR3 consists of 16 residues. Per the germline V gene, CDR1 is MNHEY and CDR2 is SVGAGI. CDR3 nucleotide sequence: TGTGCCAGCAGTTACTCGACTAAGCTTAGCACAGATACGCAGTATTTT. Residues: CASSYSTKLSTDTQYF.

This clonotype was found once. The chain couples TRBV20-1 to TRBJ2-1; 10 nucleotides agree with TRBD2. V lost 0 bases, J lost 0 bases, and 8 bases stayed unmatched. The germline CDR1 and CDR2 sequences are DFQATT and SNEGSKA (reference sequence). The CDR3 extends over 18 amino acids. The CDR3 region is CSARDFLAGALSYNEQFF. DNA for the CDR3: TGCAGTGCTAGAGATTTCCTAGCGGGAGCCCTCTCCTACAATGAGCAGTTCTTC.

The chain recombines TRBV3-1 with TRBJ1-1; 8 bases are a match to TRBD1. V lost 3 bases, J lost 7 bases, and 1 base stayed unmatched. The CDR3 consists of 12 residues. Germline CDR1 and CDR2: LGHDT and YNNKEL (reference sequence). Here the CDR3 reads CASSQTGDEAFF. In DNA form, the CDR3 reads TGTGCCAGCAGCCAGACAGGGGATGAAGCTTTCTTT.